This T cell receptor (beta chain) was recorded in a study of T cell responses to AZD1222 COVID-19 vaccine. Only in-frame clones appear in the TCRdb table, and some are missing; sequencing was by immunoSEQ multiplex PCR. The sample lists around 180,000 clones; around 94% were seen once. The CDR3 consists of 14 residues. The V end lost 3 bases, the J end lost 0 bases, and 8 bases lay between the germline ends. Germline V gene data show CDR1 as SGDLS and CDR2 as YYNGEE. For this clone: Its antigen is as yet unknown.

Study-level points and caveats: Only six individuals given AZD1222 were seropositive at baseline. The sample set comprised mostly white British donors with more females, and clonal diversity was possibly underestimated.

The input for sequencing was peripheral blood, taken 28 days after the second AZD1222 dose. The source of this sequence is an adult who received the AZD1222 COVID-19 vaccine. V usage is TRBV9 and J usage is TRBJ2-3; TRBD2 is a possible D gene (6 bases). This CDR3 reads CASSAAGSTDTQYF. The CDR3 DNA sequence: TGTGCCAGCAGCGCGGCGGGGAGCACAGATACGCAGTATTTT.